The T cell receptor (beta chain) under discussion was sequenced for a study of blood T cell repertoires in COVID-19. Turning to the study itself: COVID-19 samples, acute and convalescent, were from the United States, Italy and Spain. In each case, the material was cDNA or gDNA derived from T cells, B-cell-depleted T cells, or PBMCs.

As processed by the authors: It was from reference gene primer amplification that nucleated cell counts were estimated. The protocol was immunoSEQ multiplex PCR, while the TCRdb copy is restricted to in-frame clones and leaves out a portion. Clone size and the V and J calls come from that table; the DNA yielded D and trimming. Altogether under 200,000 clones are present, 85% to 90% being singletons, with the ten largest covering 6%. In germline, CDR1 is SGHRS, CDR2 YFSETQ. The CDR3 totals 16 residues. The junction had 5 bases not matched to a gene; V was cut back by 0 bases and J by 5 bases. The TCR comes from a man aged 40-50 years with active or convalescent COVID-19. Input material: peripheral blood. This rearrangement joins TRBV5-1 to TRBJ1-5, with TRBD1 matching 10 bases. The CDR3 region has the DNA TGCGCCAGCAGCTTGGATGCGACAGGGGGCGATCAGCCCCAGCATTTT. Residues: CASSLDATGGDQPQHF.